Listed here are 30 T cell receptor beta chains from one sample, sequenced in a study of cytomegalovirus exposure and HLA in healthy donors. The PCR contained 60 Vbeta and 13 Jbeta primers. Here immunoSEQ multiplex PCR was the method, and the copy in TCRdb shows in-frame clones only, minus some. The sample carries under 150,000 clones, 82% recorded once. The sample consisted of PBMCs. All receptors derive from a male donor in good health and CMV-seronegative.

The chain couples TRBV18 to TRBJ1-1; D is undetermined. Germline CDR1 KGHSH, CDR2 LQKENI. V dropped 3 bases and J dropped 0 bases, with 14 bases sitting between them. The CDR3 spans 16 residues. The CDR3 is CASSPLRLGVNTEAFF. As DNA, the CDR3 is TGTGCCAGCTCACCTCTCAGGTTGGGTGTGAACACTGAAGCTTTCTTT.

The gene calls are TRBV28 and TRBJ2-2; D gene unclear. CDR1 is MDHEN and CDR2 is SYDVKM in the germline V gene. The V gene lost 5 bases and the J gene lost 6 bases, with 7 bases spanning the gap. CDR3 length: 12 residues. CDR3 in amino acids: CASSTAAGELFF. CDR3 in DNA: TGTGCCAGCAGTACCGCGGCCGGGGAGCTGTTTTTT.

Details on this clone: A read error may account for a junction end that differs from germline. The chain carries TRBV2 and TRBJ1-5; possibly TRBD1 for D (6 bases). The CDR3 loop spans 13 amino acids. Germline CDR1 and CDR2: SNHLY and FYNNEI. In DNA form, the CDR3 reads TGTGCCAGCAGCCCCTCTCCGGGACAAACGATTTTTTTT. Residues: CASSPSPGQTIFF. Combining the CDR3 with reference TRBV2 and TRBJ1-5 gives the whole variable domain EPEVTQTPSHQVTQMGQEVILRCVPISNHLYFYWYRQILGQKVEFLVSFYNNEISEKSEIFDDQFSVERPDGSNFTLKIRSTKLEDSAMYFCASSPSPGQTIFFGDGTRLSIL.

In this sample, this clone turned up a few times. The V gene is TRBV5-6, the J gene TRBJ2-5; possible D gene TRBD2, 6 bases. CDR1 and CDR2 (germline): SGHDT, YYEEEE. This CDR3 spans 16 amino acids. Trimming took 3 bases from V and 3 from J, leaving 18 bases between them. The CDR3 spells CASSSYRGGEKETQYF. CDR3 coding DNA: TGTGCCAGCAGCTCGTACCGGGGAGGCGAGAAAGAGACCCAGTACTTC.

The chain joins TRBV27 to TRBJ2-7, with TRBD1 matching 8 bases. With 5 bases clipped from V and 7 bases from J, the junction kept 4 bases outside the gene matches. The CDR3 runs 12 residues. Germline CDR1 MNHEY, CDR2 SMNVEV (reference sequence). The CDR3 protein is CASSQGAEEQYF. CDR3 sequence (DNA): TGTGCCAGCAGTCAGGGGGCGGAAGAGCAGTACTTC.

This clone was seen a handful of times. V usage is TRBV28 and J usage is TRBJ1-2; perhaps TRBD1 as D (5 bases). CDR3 size: 15 residues. V shed 2 bases and J shed 3 bases, with 13 bases lying between them. In germline, CDR1 is MDHEN, CDR2 SYDVKM. The CDR3 DNA is TGTGCCAGCAGTTTACCGGGGGGGGTGGACTATGGCTACACCTTC. Protein product: CASSLPGGVDYGYTF.

The gene calls are TRBV9 and TRBJ2-7; the D gene is possibly TRBD2 (5 bases). Germline loops: CDR1 SGDLS, CDR2 YYNGEE. Trimming removed 1 base from V and 3 bases from J, with 8 bases in between. The CDR3 is 13 residues long. This CDR3 is CASSVNDYYEQYF. Written as DNA, the CDR3 is TGTGCCAGCAGCGTAAACGACTACTACGAGCAGTACTTC.

The rearrangement joins TRBV11-3 to TRBJ2-2, with D perhaps TRBD1 (6 bases). Germline V CDR1 and CDR2: SGHNT, YENEEA. V was shortened by 5 bases and J by 5 bases, with 15 bases between the two germline ends. This CDR3 contains 15 residues. CDR3: CASSNNRVRTGELFF. Written as DNA, the CDR3 is TGTGCCAGCAGCAACAACAGGGTACGGACCGGGGAGCTGTTTTTT.

This clone showed up just a few times. V usage is TRBV29-1 and J usage is TRBJ1-1; maybe TRBD1 (5 bases). The CDR3 spans 13 residues. Germline CDR1 reads SQVTM; CDR2 reads ANQGSEA. The CDR3 DNA follows: TGCATCCACCCCGGGACTTCGAACACTGAAGCTTTCTTT. It specifies CIHPGTSNTEAFF. Based on the CDR3 plus reference TRBV29-1 and TRBJ1-1, the full variable domain is SAVISQKPSRDICQRGTSLTIQCQVDSQVTMMFWYRQQPGQSLTLIATANQGSEATYESGFVIDKFPISRPNLTFSTLTVSNMSPEDSSIYLCIHPGTSNTEAFFGQGTRLTVV.

The V and J genes are TRBV4-2 and TRBJ2-1; 11 bases match TRBD2. V gave up 4 bases and J gave up 4 bases; unmatched junction bases: 3. Per germline, CDR1 LGHNA and CDR2 YNFKEQ. This CDR3 region has 15 residues. CDR3 DNA: TGTGCCAGCAGCCTTATAGCGGGGGGGTACAATGAGCAGTTCTTC. This sequence encodes CASSLIAGGYNEQFF.

This chain links TRBV29-1 with TRBJ2-1; 13 bases are shared with TRBD2. Germline CDR1 SQVTM, CDR2 ANQGSEA. The CDR3 consists of 17 residues. CDR3 DNA: TGCAGGACCCCGACTAGCGGGAGGAAATCCCAACGGAATGAGCAGTTCTTC. Its protein product is CRTPTSGRKSQRNEQFF.

V gene TRBV5-1 combines with J gene TRBJ2-4, with 10 positions matching TRBD2. V trimming: 0 bases; J trimming: 7 bases; junction bases outside the gene matches: 13. The CDR3 is 18 residues long. Germline assignment: CDR1 SGHRS and CDR2 YFSETQ. The CDR3 loop reads CASSLAGTSAVWSNIQYF. Written as DNA, the CDR3 is TGCGCCAGCAGCTTGGCCGGGACTAGCGCTGTTTGGTCCAACATTCAGTACTTC.

The chain recombines TRBV5-1 with TRBJ1-6, with 10 positions matching TRBD1. Germline-derived CDR1 and CDR2 are SGHRS and YFSETQ. V was pared by 0 bases and J by 10 bases, with 13 bases of the junction left unmatched. The CDR3 is 18 residues long. CDR3 nucleotide sequence: TGCGCCAGCAGCTTGGGGCAGCGGACAGGGGGTTTTAGCTCACCCCTCCACTTT. It translates to CASSLGQRTGGFSSPLHF.

The V call is TRBV7-6, the J call TRBJ2-7; 7 positions match TRBD1. The CDR3 loop spans 14 amino acids. CDR1 is SGHVS and CDR2 is FNYEAQ in the germline V gene. V lost 3 bases, J lost 1 base, and 3 bases stayed unmatched. The DNA of the CDR3 is TGTGCCAGCAGCTTCGACAGGGATTCCTACGAGCAGTACTTC. It yields the protein CASSFDRDSYEQYF.

J is TRBJ1-2 and V is TRBV27; maybe TRBD1 (5 bases). This CDR3 spans 14 amino acids. CDR1 MNHEY and CDR2 SMNVEV come from the germline V gene (reference sequence). V was clipped by 0 bases and J by 4 bases, with 9 bases between them. CDR3: CASSLSVQGYGYTF. In DNA, the CDR3 is TGTGCCAGCAGTTTATCGGTTCAGGGCTATGGCTACACCTTC.

V and J are TRBV19 and TRBJ2-1; D call uncertain. Per germline, CDR1 LNHDA and CDR2 SQIVND (reference sequence). V was trimmed by 1 base and J by 10 bases, leaving 5 bases between them. The CDR3 has 11 amino acids. CDR3 DNA sequence: TGTGCCAGTAGTATAGGAGTAGAGCAGTTCTTC. Translation: CASSIGVEQFF.

The chain employs TRBV2 and TRBJ2-1; TRBD2 aligns across 12 bases. J was trimmed by 8 bases and V by 7 bases; bases with no gene match: 12. CDR3 length equals 16 residues. Germline CDR1 and CDR2: SNHLY and FYNNEI. Here the CDR3 reads CASNFLTSGGSDEQFF. CDR3 sequence (DNA): TGTGCCAGCAACTTCCTGACTAGCGGGGGTTCGGATGAGCAGTTCTTC.

Notes on this clone: A junction boundary mismatches the germline segment, possibly from a read error. J is TRBJ2-5 and V is TRBV7-9; a possible D gene is TRBD1 (5 bases). Germline V CDR1 and CDR2: SEHNR, FQNEAQ (reference sequence). The CDR3 has 12 amino acids. CDR3 region: CSSSLDSWVQYF. The CDR3, as DNA: TGTTCCAGCAGCTTAGACAGTTGGGTCCAGTACTTC.

CDR3 amino acids: CASSDTSGNTGELFF. The CDR3 coding sequence is TGTGCCAGCAGCGATACTAGCGGGAACACCGGGGAGCTGTTTTTT. The chain has TRBV25-1 and TRBJ2-2, with TRBD2 matching over 8 bases. Looked up from germline, CDR1 is MGHDK and CDR2 is SYGVNS. With 6 bases clipped from V and 1 base from J, the junction kept 4 bases outside the gene matches. This CDR3 region has 15 residues.

The chain combines TRBV5-6 with TRBJ2-1; 7 bases align to TRBD2. V was pared by 0 bases and J by 2 bases, with 5 bases of the junction left unmatched. CDR3 size: 16 residues. Germline loops: CDR1 SGHDT, CDR2 YYEEEE. The CDR3 region has the DNA TGTGCCAGCAGCTTGGGGGGGAGGGGAGCCTACAATGAGCAGTTCTTC. This translates into CASSLGGRGAYNEQFF.

This chain connects TRBV4-1 to TRBJ2-7; D is unresolved. The V end was cut by 0 bases, the J end by 4 bases, with 10 bases between. Germline CDR1 reads MGHRA; CDR2 reads YSYEKL. This CDR3 has 14 residues. The CDR3, as DNA: TGCGCCAGCAGCCAAGATAGCCCATATTACGAGCAGTACTTC. It codes for CASSQDSPYYEQYF.

This clone appeared a single time. The chain combines TRBV27 with TRBJ1-3; no definite D call. Trimming removed 3 bases at V and 0 bases at J, with 9 bases between. CDR1 MNHEY and CDR2 SMNVEV come from the germline V gene (reference sequence). The CDR3 is 15 amino acids. CDR3 bases: TGTGCCAGCAGTTTGGCAGGATTCTCTGGAAACACCATATATTTT. Translating gives CASSLAGFSGNTIYF.

This sequence joins TRBV5-4 and TRBJ1-1; no reliable D call. The CDR3 spans 13 residues. V was shortened by 3 bases and J by 4 bases, with 10 bases between the two germline ends. Germline CDR1 reads SGHNT; CDR2 reads YYREEE (reference sequence). In DNA form, the CDR3 reads TGTGCCAGCAGCTCAGCCGAGGTCACTGAAGCTTTCTTT. Its translation: CASSSAEVTEAFF.

The rearrangement uses TRBV9 and TRBJ2-7, with D unresolved. The germline V gene encodes CDR1 SGDLS and CDR2 YYNGEE. V lost 4 bases, J lost 1 base, and 15 bases lay in between. This CDR3 is built from 15 residues. This CDR3 reads CASSPRLADSYEQYF. CDR3 in DNA: TGTGCCAGCAGCCCCCGACTGGCGGATTCCTACGAGCAGTACTTC. Together with reference TRBV9 and TRBJ2-7, the CDR3 gives the full variable domain: DSGVTQTPKHLITATGQRVTLRCSPRSGDLSVYWYQQSLDQGLQFLIQYYNGEERAKGNILERFSAQQFPDLHSELNLSSLELGDSALYFCASSPRLADSYEQYFGPGTRLTVT.

V is TRBV6-4 and J is TRBJ2-3; 12 positions match TRBD2. V lost 8 bases to trimming and J lost 6 bases; unmatched junction nucleotides: 9. CDR1 is MRHNA and CDR2 is SNTAGT in the germline V gene. CDR3 length: 15 amino acids. The CDR3 nucleotides read TGTGCCAGCTCCCCGACTAGCGGGAGATTTGATACGCAGTATTTT. As protein: CASSPTSGRFDTQYF.

CDR3 nucleotides: TGCGCCAGCAGCCAAGCGGGACTAGCGGGGGGCAATGAGCAGTTCTTC. It translates to CASSQAGLAGGNEQFF. The rearrangement uses TRBV4-1 and TRBJ2-1, with TRBD2 identical over 15 bases. V was clipped by 1 base and J by 6 bases; unmatched bases: 1. Germline V gives CDR1 MGHRA, CDR2 YSYEKL. The CDR3 consists of 16 residues.

This clone occurred a few times. V and J are TRBV2 and TRBJ1-2, with D perhaps matching TRBD1 (5 bases). This CDR3 comprises 12 residues. V lost 10 bases and J lost 11, with 20 bases in between. From germline, CDR1 is SNHLY and CDR2 FYNNEI. CDR3 DNA: TGTGCCAACGGAGGGGAGCGGGGGGAGTACACCTTC. Residues: CANGGERGEYTF.

The gene calls are TRBV30 and TRBJ2-7; 7 nucleotides line up with TRBD2. The CDR3 sequence is 15 residues long. V shed 8 bases and J 0 bases; nucleotides not matched to a gene: 13. Germline-derived CDR1 and CDR2 are GTSNPN and SVGIG (reference sequence). CDR3 in amino acids: CAAYSGTTSSYEQYF. The CDR3 bases are TGTGCCGCCTACTCCGGGACTACAAGCTCCTACGAGCAGTACTTC. The full variable domain, in which reference TRBV30 and TRBJ2-7 provide the parts outside the CDR3, is SQTIHQWPATLVQPVGSPLSLECTVEGTSNPNLYWYRQAAGRGLQLLFYSVGIGQISSEVPQNLSASRPQDRQFILSSKKLLLSDSGFYLCAAYSGTTSSYEQYFGPGTRLTVT.

The chain links TRBV12-5 to TRBJ1-2; D unclear. CDR3 length: 13 residues. CDR1 and CDR2 (germline): LGHNT, FRNRAP. Trimming shortened V by 1 base and J by 7 bases, and 10 bases separated the two germline ends. The CDR3 loop is CASGLEPTIGYTF. The CDR3 nucleotides read TGTGCTAGTGGTTTGGAACCCACAATTGGCTACACCTTC.

V is TRBV6-5 and J is TRBJ1-1, with D maybe TRBD1 (5 bases). Germline lookup yields CDR1 MNHEY and CDR2 SVGAGI. The length of the CDR3 is 15 residues. V lost 9 bases, J lost 1 base, and 18 bases lay in between. The CDR3 spells CASLGVRQSNTEAFF. The CDR3 DNA is TGTGCCAGTTTAGGGGTACGGCAGTCGAACACTGAAGCTTTCTTT.